The 29 T cell receptor beta chains given below trace back to one sample, sequenced in a study of identical twins (dated by TCRdb to about 2016). Libraries came from 5' RACE. Sequencing was carried out with an Illumina HiSeq 2000. Clones were called with MiXCR by TCRdb after fastp trimmed the public reads at Q25, and only in-frame beta chains were retained. All rows with the same CDR3 protein become a single entry with the most common DNA and genes. This sample comprises 400,000 to 550,000 distinct CDR3 sequences, approximately 25% of them detected only once. The top ten hold just under 3% of the sample. These same data were also listed under a study on T cells expressing NK-cell markers.

The sequenced material came from CD4+ T cells sorted from blood. These receptors originate from a woman younger than 35 in good health.

DNA for the CDR3: TGTGCCAGCAGCGTTACTCCGAGCTCCTACAATGAGCAGTTCTTC. Translated, it gives CASSVTPSSYNEQFF. This chain joins TRBV9 and TRBJ2-1; no definite D call. Between the trimmed V and J ends, which lost 2 bases and 0 bases, there was a span of 9 bases. The CDR3 spans 15 residues. Germline V CDR1 and CDR2: SGDLS, YYNGEE.

This chain links TRBV6-2 or TRBV6-3 with TRBJ2-2, with 8 bases identical to TRBD1. This CDR3 contains 15 residues. Trimming at V came to 5 bases and at J to 3 bases, leaving 5 bases not matched to a gene. Germline CDR1 is MNHEY and CDR2 is SVGEGT. In DNA, the CDR3 is TGTGCCAGCAGTCCTGGACAGGGCGACACCGGGGAGCTGTTTTTT. Translation: CASSPGQGDTGELFF.

This clonotype was counted a few times. V usage is TRBV12-3 or TRBV12-4 and J usage is TRBJ1-1; D gene unclear. Trimming took off 5 bases at V and 0 bases at J, with 13 bases between the two ends. The CDR3 totals 15 residues. The CDR3 DNA is TGTGCCAGCAGTCCGCGGGGAGGGATGAACACTGAAGCTTTCTTT. This gives the protein CASSPRGGMNTEAFF.

This clonotype was seen many times. V and J are TRBV5-6 and TRBJ2-2; perhaps TRBD1 as D (6 bases). Trimming removed 2 bases from V and 4 bases from J, with 9 bases in between. The CDR3 is made up of 14 amino acids. CDR1 and CDR2 from the germline V gene are SGHDT and YYEEEE. The CDR3: CASSLGGITGELFF. CDR3 DNA: TGTGCCAGCAGCTTAGGGGGAATCACCGGGGAGCTGTTTTTT.

This clonotype was counted ten times or more. The chain is built from TRBV10-3 and TRBJ1-5, with 7 bases identical to TRBD1. The CDR3 has 13 amino acids. CDR1 is ENHRY, CDR2 SYGVKD, per germline. V dropped 0 bases and J dropped 7; count of bases not matched to a gene: 0. The CDR3 here is CAISESGGQPQHF. CDR3 sequence (DNA): TGTGCCATCAGTGAGTCAGGGGGCCAGCCCCAGCATTTT.

Only a few counts were recorded for this clonotype. This chain joins TRBV6-1 and TRBJ2-5, with D possibly called TRBD1 or TRBD2 (5 bases each). The CDR3 has 15 amino acids. The V gene's germline CDR1 is MNHNS and CDR2 SASEGT. V was trimmed by 2 bases and J by 1 base, leaving 11 bases between them. This CDR3 reads CASSEIPGPQETQYF. The CDR3 bases are TGTGCCAGCAGTGAAATTCCGGGGCCCCAAGAGACCCAGTACTTC.

With respect to this clonotype: The junction shows a germline mismatch at one end, possibly a read error. CDR3 in DNA: TGTGCTAGCAGCTTAGGCGGGAGTAATGAAAAACTGTTTTTT. It yields the protein CASSLGGSNEKLFF. V usage is TRBV7-7 and J usage is TRBJ1-4; D ambiguous. Germline assignment: CDR1 SSHAT and CDR2 FNYEAQ (reference sequence). This CDR3 spans 14 amino acids.

The chain joins TRBV2 to TRBJ2-5; D may be TRBD1 or TRBD2 (6 bases each). The CDR3 covers 12 residues. The germline CDR1 and CDR2 sequences are SNHLY and FYNNEI. Trimming shortened V by 11 bases and J by 5 bases, and 15 bases separated the two germline ends. CDR3 sequence reads: CAGGMGGETQYF. The CDR3 DNA reads as TGTGCCGGAGGAATGGGGGGCGAGACCCAGTACTTC. Full variable domain (remainder filled in from reference TRBV2 and TRBJ2-5): EPEVTQTPSHQVTQMGQEVILRCVPISNHLYFYWYRQILGQKVEFLVSFYNNEISEKSEIFDDQFSVERPDGSNFTLKIRSTKLEDSAMYFCAGGMGGETQYFGPGTRLLVL.

Ten or more counts support this clonotype. The rearrangement uses TRBV4-1 and TRBJ2-5, with TRBD2 matching over 8 bases. This CDR3 contains 15 residues. Germline-derived CDR1 and CDR2 are MGHRA and YSYEKL. V lost 1 base, J lost 3 bases, and 4 bases stayed unmatched. CDR3 bases: TGCGCCAGCAGCCAAGTGGTTAGCGGGAAAGAGACCCAGTACTTC. Translating it yields CASSQVVSGKETQYF.

This chain links TRBV27 with TRBJ2-7; TRBD1 matches 10 bases. Germline assignment: CDR1 MNHEY and CDR2 SMNVEV (reference sequence). J was trimmed by 1 base and V by 4 bases; bases with no gene match: 7. The CDR3 runs to 16 residues. CDR3 coding DNA: TGTGCCAGCAGTTCTCCCGGGACAGGGGAGTCCTACGAGCAGTACTTC. It is translated as CASSSPGTGESYEQYF.

V and J are TRBV28 and TRBJ2-7; D possibly uses TRBD1 or TRBD2 (6 bases each). Germline V gene sequence: CDR1 MDHEN, CDR2 SYDVKM. This CDR3 region has 13 residues. The ends were cut back, 5 bases at V and 2 bases at J, with 10 bases in the middle. The CDR3 protein is CASSKGGPYEQYF. CDR3 nucleotides: TGTGCCAGCAGTAAGGGGGGCCCCTACGAGCAGTACTTC.

This clonotype was seen a handful of times. The CDR3 DNA reads as TGTGCCAGCAGCTGGGGAGGCAAAGGGGCGAACACTGAAGCTTTCTTT. As protein: CASSWGGKGANTEAFF. The chain links TRBV7-2 to TRBJ1-1; maybe TRBD1 (5 bases). The germline V and J ends were trimmed by 4 bases and 1 base, with 16 bases remaining between them. The CDR3 has 16 amino acids. Germline loops: CDR1 SGHTA, CDR2 FQGNSA.

The chain joins TRBV12-3 or TRBV12-4 to TRBJ2-6; D is ambiguous. V was shortened by 3 bases and J by 0 bases, with 6 bases between the two germline ends. This CDR3 has 15 amino acids. The CDR3 is CASSFWSSGANVLTF. The CDR3 DNA reads as TGTGCCAGCAGTTTTTGGAGCTCTGGGGCCAACGTCCTGACTTTC.

This clonotype was seen more than once but under ten times. This chain uses TRBV5-6 with TRBJ2-5, with TRBD2 as a possible D gene (6 bases). V lost 4 bases and J lost 2, with 12 bases in between. Per the germline V gene, CDR1 is SGHDT and CDR2 is YYEEEE. CDR3 length equals 14 residues. DNA of the CDR3: TGTGCCAGCAGCCTGTGGCGGGGACAAGAGACCCAGTACTTC. Translating gives CASSLWRGQETQYF.

V gene TRBV11-3 combines with J gene TRBJ2-1; the D is unclear. CDR1 is SGHNT and CDR2 is YENEEA in the germline V gene. The CDR3 has 12 amino acids. Trimming took off 5 bases at V and 6 bases at J, with 8 bases between the two ends. CDR3 loop: CASSPEGNEQFF. The CDR3 bases are TGTGCCAGCAGCCCGGAAGGCAATGAGCAGTTCTTC. Filled out from reference TRBV11-3 and TRBJ2-1, the complete variable domain reads EAGVVQSPRYKIIEKKQPVAFWCNPISGHNTLYWYLQNLGQGPELLIRYENEEAVDDSQLPKDRFSAERLKGVDSTLKIQPAELGDSAVYLCASSPEGNEQFFGPGTRLTVL.

Only a few counts were recorded for this clonotype. The chain joins TRBV12-3 or TRBV12-4 to TRBJ1-6; 7 nucleotides agree with TRBD1. This CDR3 is built from 15 residues. Trimming at V came to 4 bases and at J to 5 bases, leaving 5 bases not matched to a gene. This CDR3 reads CASSSDRVNNSPLHF. The CDR3 DNA sequence: TGTGCCAGCAGTTCTGACAGGGTAAATAATTCACCCCTCCACTTT.

This chain links TRBV3-1 with TRBJ1-5; 11 positions agree with TRBD1. J was trimmed by 0 bases and V by 8 bases; bases with no gene match: 3. The germline gives CDR1 LGHDT, CDR2 YNNKEL (reference sequence). The CDR3 totals 15 residues. The CDR3 nucleotides read TGTGCCAGCGGACAGGGGGCCAATAGCAATCAGCCCCAGCATTTT. This codes for CASGQGANSNQPQHF.

The gene calls are TRBV6-1 and TRBJ2-7, with 8 bases identical to TRBD1. Trimming cost V 5 bases and J 5 bases; bases outside gene matches: 8. Looked up from germline, CDR1 is MNHNS and CDR2 is SASEGT. The CDR3 is 14 amino acids. The CDR3 loop reads CASSTDRGRNEQYF. The CDR3 nucleotides are TGTGCCAGCAGTACAGACAGGGGCCGTAACGAGCAGTACTTC.

V gene TRBV11-2 combines with J gene TRBJ2-3; D might be TRBD1 (5 bases). The V end was cut by 5 bases, the J end by 0 bases, with 12 bases between. Per the germline V gene, CDR1 is SGHAT and CDR2 is FQNNGV. The CDR3 contains 15 residues. The CDR3 DNA sequence: TGTGCCAGCAGCCGAATCGACAGCAGCACAGATACGCAGTATTTT. Its protein product is CASSRIDSSTDTQYF.

This chain uses TRBV6-1 with TRBJ2-7; TRBD1 matches 9 bases. This CDR3 has 15 amino acids. Looked up from germline, CDR1 is MNHNS and CDR2 is SASEGT. The V and J ends lost 5 bases and 5 bases, in that order; junction bases with no gene match: 10. The CDR3 DNA sequence: TGTGCCAGCAGTCGTAGGCGGGGACAGGGAGACGAGCAGTACTTC. Its protein is CASSRRRGQGDEQYF.

The DNA of the CDR3 is TGCGCCAGCAGCCTGGATGTGGCGGGGCCCCTCAATGAGCAGTTCTTC. As protein: CASSLDVAGPLNEQFF. V usage is TRBV5-1 and J usage is TRBJ2-1, with D perhaps matching TRBD2 (6 bases). V lost 4 bases, J lost 6 bases, and 20 bases lay in between. CDR1 and CDR2 from the germline V gene are SGHRS and YFSETQ. The length of the CDR3 is 16 residues.

The chain joins TRBV9 to TRBJ2-1, with a weak D call TRBD2 (5 bases). CDR1 and CDR2 (germline): SGDLS, YYNGEE. V lost 4 bases, J lost 10 bases, and 12 bases lay in between. The CDR3 consists of 12 residues. CDR3: CASSPPTTEQFF. The CDR3 DNA sequence: TGTGCCAGCAGCCCACCGACTACCGAGCAGTTCTTC.

This chain uses TRBV2 with TRBJ1-2, with 10 bases lining up with TRBD1. CDR3 size: 16 residues. The germline V gene encodes CDR1 SNHLY and CDR2 FYNNEI. Trimming removed 6 bases from V and 1 base from J; junction bases left unmatched: 8. The CDR3 DNA is TGTGCCAGCAGGGCGACAGGGGGCAGGTTTAACTATGGCTACACCTTC. Protein product: CASRATGGRFNYGYTF.

This clonotype was seen a few times. The genes are TRBV9 and TRBJ1-2; 7 bases map to TRBD1. V dropped 1 base and J dropped 7; count of bases not matched to a gene: 7. The CDR3 has 14 amino acids. Germline CDR1 is SGDLS and CDR2 is YYNGEE. The CDR3 nucleotides read TGTGCCAGCAGCGTACCTCCAGGGGGAGGTGGCTACACCTTC. This gives the protein CASSVPPGGGGYTF.

The chain couples TRBV12-3 or TRBV12-4 to TRBJ2-1, with D tentatively TRBD2 (5 bases). V shed 3 bases and J shed 0 bases, with 18 bases lying between them. The CDR3 covers 18 residues. The CDR3 protein is CASSFLRGLLSSYNEQFF. CDR3 sequence (DNA): TGTGCCAGCAGTTTTCTGCGAGGACTTTTAAGCTCCTACAATGAGCAGTTCTTC.

The V call is TRBV3-1, the J call TRBJ2-1; 8 bases align to TRBD2. The CDR3 spans 18 residues. The germline V gene has CDR1 LGHDT and CDR2 YNNKEL (reference sequence). With V trimmed by 3 bases and J by 5 bases, 15 bases remained unmatched. The CDR3 spells CASSQEGSGSGANNEQFF. CDR3 DNA sequence: TGTGCCAGCAGCCAGGAGGGGAGCGGGAGCGGGGCCAACAATGAGCAGTTCTTC.

This clonotype was found a few times. V gene TRBV4-2 combines with J gene TRBJ2-5; D is ambiguous. CDR1 is LGHNA, CDR2 YNFKEQ, per germline. V lost 0 bases, J lost 1 base, and 9 bases lay in between. The CDR3 is 15 amino acids. The chain's CDR3 is CASSQDRDIQETQYF. The CDR3 bases are TGTGCCAGCAGCCAAGATCGCGACATCCAAGAGACCCAGTACTTC.

This clonotype was found many times. The V gene is TRBV5-1, the J gene TRBJ1-2; no reliable D call. Deletions cut 1 base from V and 7 bases from J, with 8 bases between. Germline lookup yields CDR1 SGHRS and CDR2 YFSETQ. This CDR3 has 12 amino acids. The chain's CDR3 is CASSLFGGGYTF. The CDR3 DNA is TGCGCCAGCAGCTTGTTCGGTGGTGGCTACACCTTC.

The chain joins TRBV14 to TRBJ2-3; 9 nucleotides agree with TRBD2. Germline lookup yields CDR1 SGHDN and CDR2 FVKESK. V lost 2 bases to trimming and J lost 0 bases; unmatched junction nucleotides: 3. The CDR3 runs to 16 residues. The DNA of the CDR3 is TGTGCCAGCAGCCAAATAGCGGGAGAAAGCACAGATACGCAGTATTTT. Protein product: CASSQIAGESTDTQYF.